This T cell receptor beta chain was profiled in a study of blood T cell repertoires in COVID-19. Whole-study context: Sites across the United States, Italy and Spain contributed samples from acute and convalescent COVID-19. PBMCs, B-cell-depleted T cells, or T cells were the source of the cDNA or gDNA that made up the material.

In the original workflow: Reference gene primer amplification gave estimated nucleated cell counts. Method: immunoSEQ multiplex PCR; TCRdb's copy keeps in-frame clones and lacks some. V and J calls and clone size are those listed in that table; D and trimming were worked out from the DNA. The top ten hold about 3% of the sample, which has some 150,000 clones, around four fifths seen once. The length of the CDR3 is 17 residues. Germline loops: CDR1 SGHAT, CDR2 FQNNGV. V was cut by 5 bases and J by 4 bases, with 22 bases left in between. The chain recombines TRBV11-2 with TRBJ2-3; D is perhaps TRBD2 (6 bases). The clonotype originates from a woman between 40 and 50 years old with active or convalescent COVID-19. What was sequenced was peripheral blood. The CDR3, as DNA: TGTGCCAGCAGCCGGGGGTTATACGGATTACGGGCAGATACGCAGTATTTT. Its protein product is CASSRGLYGLRADTQYF.